A single T cell receptor beta chain is shown here with its context. It lacks a known antigen. No quality values exist for individual bases; no much larger clone is one base distant. For sequencing of the TCRbeta CDR3 region, genomic DNA was extracted from the sorted cells. TCRbeta CDR3 regions were sequenced using the immunoSEQ Assay. TCRdb provides this immuneACCESS table in a form limited to in-frame rearrangements. Some clones are lacking; in checked studies, under half of them reflect an unresolved V gene, and why the rest are absent is not known. This sample has tens of thousands of clones in its table, and more than 75% of those were observed once. The top ten constitute 0.7% to 0.9% of the sample. The data are from a study of OX40 agonist ivuxolimab in advanced cancers. Turning to the overall study: Ivuxolimab was an agonistic, fully human IgG2 monoclonal antibody directed against OX40 (CD134), a costimulatory receptor. Of the 50 to 55 dose-escalation patients, hepatocellular carcinoma was present in about 20, melanoma in approximately 15, renal cell carcinoma in 9 and head and neck cancer in 9. Prior anti-PD-1, anti-PD-L1 or anti-CTLA-4 therapy was permitted, and approximately 39% of dose-escalation patients had received checkpoint inhibitors. A male proportion of roughly 80% and a mean age of about 60 years, ranging from roughly 23 to 79, were recorded for the dose-escalation cohort. Partial responses were achieved by three dose-escalation patients, of whom one had hepatocellular carcinoma and two had cutaneous melanoma. The purpose of peripheral TCRbeta sequencing was to test whether ivuxolimab changed TCR sequence diversity and led to clonal T-cell expansion. The paper reports the monotherapy dose-escalation portion (N of about 52 patients) of the phase I ivuxolimab trial. Intravenous ivuxolimab was administered to patients every 2 weeks at six dose levels: 0.01, 0.1, 0.3, 1.5, 3 and 10 mg/kg. The paper as a whole reports these results and caveats: Clonal expansion of both CD4+ and CD8+ blood T cells was observed from baseline to week 6 at doses 0.1 to 3.0 mg/kg. The antigen specificity of the peripheral T cells that underwent clonal expansion was not determined. Low levels of normalized T-cell clonal expansion were also seen in some patients who did not respond. After ivuxolimab, CD8+ T cells had more expanded clones than CD4+ T cells on average. In the 0.1-3.0 mg/kg groups, partial responders had among the lowest normalized peripheral clonal expansion, particularly in CD8+ T cells.

Patients with a history of autoimmune disease or receiving systemic immunosuppression were excluded from the trial. Peripheral blood for TCR sequencing was collected from all dose cohorts at baseline, on cycle 4 day 1, and on cycle 7 day 1. Samples came from an open-label, multicenter, first-in-human phase I dose-escalation trial of ivuxolimab. The trial enrolled adults with locally advanced or metastatic head and neck squamous cell, hepatocellular, melanoma or renal cell carcinoma. CD4+ and CD8+ T cells were sorted separately from peripheral blood before TCR sequencing. The source material was CD4+ or CD8+ T cells sorted from blood, sampled in a trial of the OX40 agonist ivuxolimab. The receptor was isolated from an adult with an advanced solid tumor such as melanoma, head and neck, liver or kidney cancer.

The sequenced DNA is TGTGCCAGCAGTCGACCGGGACTCCACGCCACGCAGTATTTT. The resulting protein is CASSRPGLHATQYF. The rearranged chain carries TRBV28 and TRBJ2-3; the D gene is possibly TRBD2, with 6 bases matching. V and J are truncated by 5 bases and 9 bases respectively, leaving an intervening sequence of 18 bases. CDR1 MDHEN and CDR2 SYDVKM were looked up in the germline V gene. The CDR3 contains 14 residues, cysteine and phenylalanine counted. The kept DNA is CDR3 alone, 42 bases in frame from the first base.